The 10 T cell receptor beta chains below all came from one sample that was sequenced in a study of blood T cell repertoires in COVID-19. Produced via immunoSEQ multiplex PCR; TCRdb's table is partial and in-frame only. The data contain roughly 180,000 clones, approximately 79% of them seen just once; the ten biggest clones take up more than 7%. Sequenced: peripheral blood. The receptors derive from a woman aged 55-75 years with COVID-19, enrolled during active disease.

This clone has just one count. The chain combines TRBV7-8 with TRBJ2-7; 7 nucleotides match TRBD1. V shed 2 bases and J 1 base; nucleotides not matched to a gene: 8. The CDR3 totals 16 residues. The germline V gene has CDR1 SGHVS and CDR2 FQNEAQ. In DNA, the CDR3 is TGTGCCAGCAGCTTATATGGTCCCAGGGGGTCCTACGAGCAGTACGTC. It translates to CASSLYGPRGSYEQYV.

This chain links TRBV29-1 with TRBJ2-5, with 11 bases matching TRBD1. From germline, CDR1 is SQVTM and CDR2 ANQGSEA. This CDR3 has 15 residues. The ends lost 4 bases at V and 7 bases at J; junction bases unmatched: 11. The CDR3 sequence is CSVAMDRGRRGTQYF. The CDR3 coding sequence is TGCAGCGTTGCTATGGACAGGGGGCGCCGAGGGACCCAGTACTTC.

The genes are TRBV9 and TRBJ2-3; D call uncertain. Germline V gene lookup returns CDR1 SGDLS and CDR2 YYNGEE. This CDR3 region has 13 residues. Trimming pared 4 bases from V and 2 bases from J, leaving 8 bases between. The CDR3: CASSPVYTDTQYF. In DNA, the CDR3 is TGTGCCAGCAGCCCTGTTTACACAGATACGCAGTATTTT.

This clone was seen a handful of times. The chain uses TRBV5-8 and TRBJ2-3; perhaps TRBD1 as D (7 bases). Trimming shortened V by 0 bases and J by 3 bases, and 20 bases separated the two germline ends. The CDR3 covers 18 residues. Germline lookup yields CDR1 SGHTS and CDR2 YDEGEE. The CDR3 bases are TGTGCCAGCAGCTTGGCCGGGGGAAGGGGGCCAGGGACAGATACGCAGTATTTT. It codes for CASSLAGGRGPGTDTQYF.

This clone was found once. The chain links TRBV6-6 to TRBJ2-3, with 11 bases fitting TRBD2. Germline V lookup: CDR1 MNHNY, CDR2 SVGAGI (reference sequence). The ends lost 5 bases at V and 5 bases at J; junction bases unmatched: 9. This CDR3 comprises 16 residues. The CDR3 is CASSATSGSSGDTQYF. The CDR3 nucleotides read TGTGCCAGCAGTGCCACTAGCGGGAGTAGTGGAGATACGCAGTATTTT.

This sequence joins TRBV27 and TRBJ2-6; D might be TRBD1 (5 bases). CDR1 and CDR2 (germline): MNHEY, SMNVEV (reference sequence). The CDR3 runs to 16 residues. V lost 5 bases, J lost 0 bases, and 11 bases lay in between. Written as DNA, the CDR3 is TGTGCCAGCAGTGGGGCAGGATCCTCTGGGGCCAACGTCCTGACTTTC. Translation: CASSGAGSSGANVLTF.

This sequence joins TRBV2 and TRBJ1-1; tentative D call: TRBD1 (6 bases). This CDR3 is built from 15 residues. The germline V gene has CDR1 SNHLY and CDR2 FYNNEI. V dropped 6 bases and J dropped 2 bases, with 16 bases sitting between them. The chain's CDR3 is CASSPRTVQNTEAFF. The CDR3, as DNA: TGTGCCAGCAGCCCCCGGACAGTACAAAACACTGAAGCTTTCTTT.

The CDR3, as DNA: TGTGCCAGCAGTTCAATGACCTTACCGGGGAATCAGCCCCAGCATTTT. As protein: CASSSMTLPGNQPQHF. This rearrangement joins TRBV6-5 to TRBJ1-5; no clear D gene. Trimming took off 4 bases at V and 4 bases at J, with 17 bases between the two ends. The CDR3 sequence is 16 residues long. Germline V gene lookup returns CDR1 MNHEY and CDR2 SVGAGI.

The CDR3 spells CASSSRLAETQYF. CDR3 nucleotide sequence: TGTGCCAGCAGTTCCCGACTAGCGGAGACCCAGTACTTC. The chain recombines TRBV12-3 or TRBV12-4 with TRBJ2-5; TRBD2 agrees at 8 bases. V gave up 4 bases and J gave up 5 bases; unmatched junction bases: 3. The CDR3 has 13 residues.

This clone was counted once. V and J are TRBV3-1 (or the pseudogene TRBV3-2) and TRBJ2-3; TRBD2 matches at 13 bases. V shed 4 bases and J 6 bases; nucleotides not matched to a gene: 16. The CDR3 is made up of 19 amino acids. Germline CDR1 reads LGHDT; CDR2 reads YNNKEL (reference sequence). The CDR3, as DNA: TGTGCCAGCAGCCTCCGGACTAGCGGGGGCCTCGGACCAGCGGATACGCAGTATTTT. Its protein product is CASSLRTSGGLGPADTQYF.